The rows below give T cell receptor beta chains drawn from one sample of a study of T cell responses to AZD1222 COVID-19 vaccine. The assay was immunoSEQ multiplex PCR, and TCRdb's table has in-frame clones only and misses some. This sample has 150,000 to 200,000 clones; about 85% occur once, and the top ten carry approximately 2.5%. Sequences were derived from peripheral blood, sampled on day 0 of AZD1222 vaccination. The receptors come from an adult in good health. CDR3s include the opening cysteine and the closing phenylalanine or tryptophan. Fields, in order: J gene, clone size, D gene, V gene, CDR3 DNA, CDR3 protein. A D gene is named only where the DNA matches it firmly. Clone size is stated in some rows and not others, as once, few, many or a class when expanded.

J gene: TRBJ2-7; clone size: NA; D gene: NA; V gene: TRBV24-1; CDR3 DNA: TGTGCCACCAGTGATTCGAATAGCCACCACGAGCAGTACTTC; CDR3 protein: CATSDSNSHHEQYF
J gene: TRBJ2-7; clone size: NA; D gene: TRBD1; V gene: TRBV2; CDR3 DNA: TGTGCCAGCAGCTCCCTACAGGGGAATTACGAGCAGTACTTC; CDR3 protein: CASSSLQGNYEQYF
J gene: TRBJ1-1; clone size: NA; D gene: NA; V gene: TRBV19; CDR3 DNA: TGTGCCAGTAGTTCTGGGCAGGGCCGAGGGGCGAACACTGAAGCTTTCTTT; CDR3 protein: CASSSGQGRGANTEAFF
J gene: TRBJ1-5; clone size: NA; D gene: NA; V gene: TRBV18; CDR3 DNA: TGTGCCAGCTCACCAGGCCCTTACAATCAGCCCCAGCATTTT; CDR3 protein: CASSPGPYNQPQHF
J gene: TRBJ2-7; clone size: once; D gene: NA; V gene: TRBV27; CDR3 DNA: TGTGCCAGCAGTTTCGGCGGGGAGCAGTACTTC; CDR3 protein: CASSFGGEQYF
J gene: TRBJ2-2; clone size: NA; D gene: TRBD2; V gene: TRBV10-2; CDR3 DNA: TGCGCCAGCAGACTAGCGGGAGGGGGCACCGGGGAGCTGTTTTTT; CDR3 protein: CASRLAGGGTGELFF
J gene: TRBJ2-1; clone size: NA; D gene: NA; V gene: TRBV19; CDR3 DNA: TGTGCCAGTAGTGCGGATAGCCGCCTGGGGGGCAATGAGCAGTTCTTC; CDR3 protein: CASSADSRLGGNEQFF
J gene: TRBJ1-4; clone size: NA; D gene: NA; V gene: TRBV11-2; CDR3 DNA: TGTGCCAGCACCTTATACGGGGGGAGTGGAAAACTGTTTTTT; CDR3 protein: CASTLYGGSGKLFF
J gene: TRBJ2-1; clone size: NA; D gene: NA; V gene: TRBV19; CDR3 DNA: TGTGCCAGTAGTCCGGGGGAGTACAATGAGCAGTTCTTC; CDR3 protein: CASSPGEYNEQFF
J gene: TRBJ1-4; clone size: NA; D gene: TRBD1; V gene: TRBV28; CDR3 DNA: TGTGCCAGCAGGACATCCGGGACAGCTGATGAAAAACTGTTTTTT; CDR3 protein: CASRTSGTADEKLFF
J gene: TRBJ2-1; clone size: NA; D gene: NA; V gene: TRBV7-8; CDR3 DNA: TGTGCCAGCAGCTTAGATTTAGCGTCGCCCTACAATGAGCAGTTCTTC; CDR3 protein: CASSLDLASPYNEQFF
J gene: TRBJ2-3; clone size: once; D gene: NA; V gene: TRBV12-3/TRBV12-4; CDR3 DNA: TGTGCCAGCAGTTTGCGGGCTACGCAGTATTTT; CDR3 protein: CASSLRATQYF
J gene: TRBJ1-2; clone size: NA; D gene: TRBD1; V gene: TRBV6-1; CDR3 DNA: TGTGCCAGCAGTGAAGCCAGGGGGCCCTATGGCTACACCTTC; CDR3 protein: CASSEARGPYGYTF
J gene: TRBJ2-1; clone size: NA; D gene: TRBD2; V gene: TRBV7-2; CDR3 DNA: TGTGCCAGCAGCCTCGGGGGGGCGGGCGGAGGCACCTACAATGAGCAGTTCTTC; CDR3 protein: CASSLGGAGGGTYNEQFF
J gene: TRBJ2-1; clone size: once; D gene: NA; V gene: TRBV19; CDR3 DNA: TGTGCCAGTAGTGTGGGAGCGTTGGTGTTCTTC; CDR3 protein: CASSVGALVFF
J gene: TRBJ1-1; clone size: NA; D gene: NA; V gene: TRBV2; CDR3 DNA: TGTGCCAGCAGTGAAGCGCCAAGGGGCCGGGCTGAAGCTTTCTTT; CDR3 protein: CASSEAPRGRAEAFF
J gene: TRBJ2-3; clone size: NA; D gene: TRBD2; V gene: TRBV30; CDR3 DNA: TGTGCCTGGAGTTTTGGGCTAGCGGCTAGCACAGATACGCAGTATTTT; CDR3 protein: CAWSFGLAASTDTQYF
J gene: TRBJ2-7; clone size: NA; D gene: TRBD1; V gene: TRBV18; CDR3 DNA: TGTGCCAGCTCACCAATGGGACAGGGGGACTACGAGCAGTACTTC; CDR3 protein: CASSPMGQGDYEQYF
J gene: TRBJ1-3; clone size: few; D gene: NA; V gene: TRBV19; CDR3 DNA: TGTGCCAGCACTACAGGCTACTCTGGAAACACCATATATTTT; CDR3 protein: CASTTGYSGNTIYF
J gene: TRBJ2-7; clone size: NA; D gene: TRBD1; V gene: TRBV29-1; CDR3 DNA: TGCAGCGCCGGGACAGGACCCTACGAGCAGTACTTC; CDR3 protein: CSAGTGPYEQYF
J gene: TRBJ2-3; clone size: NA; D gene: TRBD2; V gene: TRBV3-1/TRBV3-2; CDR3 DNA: TGTGCCAGCAGCCCCAAAGCTAGCGGGAGTTCGGCAGATACGCAGTATTTT; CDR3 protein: CASSPKASGSSADTQYF
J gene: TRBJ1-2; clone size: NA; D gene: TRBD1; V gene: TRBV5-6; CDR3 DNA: TGTGCCAGCAGCTCACTACCCGGGACAGGGGGCGTATACTATGGCTACACCTTC; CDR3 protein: CASSSLPGTGGVYYGYTF
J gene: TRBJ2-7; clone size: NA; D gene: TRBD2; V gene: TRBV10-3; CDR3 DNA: TGTGCCATCAGGGGAGGGCCTTACGAGCAGTACTTC; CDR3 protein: CAIRGGPYEQYF
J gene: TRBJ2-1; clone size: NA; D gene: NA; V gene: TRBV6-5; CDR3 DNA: TGTGCCAGCAGCGCTTGGGCAGGCTACAATGAGCAGTTCTTC; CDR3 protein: CASSAWAGYNEQFF
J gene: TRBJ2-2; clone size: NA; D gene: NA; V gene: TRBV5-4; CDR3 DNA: TGTGCCAGCAGTAGGGACTCGCGAGGGGAGCTGTTTTTT; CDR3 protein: CASSRDSRGELFF
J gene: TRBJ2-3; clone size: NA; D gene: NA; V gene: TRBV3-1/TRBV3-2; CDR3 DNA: TGTGCCAGCAGCCCACCGACTTCGAATACGCAGTATTTT; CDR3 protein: CASSPPTSNTQYF
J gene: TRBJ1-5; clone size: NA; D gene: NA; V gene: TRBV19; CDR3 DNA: TGTGCCAGTAGAACAGGCGAGTACAATCAGCCCCAGCATTTT; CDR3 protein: CASRTGEYNQPQHF
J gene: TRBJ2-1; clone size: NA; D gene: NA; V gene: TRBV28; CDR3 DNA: TGTGCCAGCAGTTCCTCTTTGGCTCAGCGCTACAATGAGCAGTTCTTC; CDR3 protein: CASSSSLAQRYNEQFF
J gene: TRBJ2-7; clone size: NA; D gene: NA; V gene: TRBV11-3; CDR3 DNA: TGTGCCAGCAGCTTGGGTCGAACCTACGAGCAGTACTTC; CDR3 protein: CASSLGRTYEQYF
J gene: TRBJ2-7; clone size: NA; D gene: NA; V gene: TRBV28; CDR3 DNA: TGTGCCAGCCTAGAGGGGGGCGAGCAGTACTTC; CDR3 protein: CASLEGGEQYF
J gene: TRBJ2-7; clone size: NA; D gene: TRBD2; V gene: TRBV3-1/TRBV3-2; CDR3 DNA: TGTGCCAGCAGCCAAGCTAGCGGAAGCTCCTACGAGCAGTACTTC; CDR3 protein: CASSQASGSSYEQYF
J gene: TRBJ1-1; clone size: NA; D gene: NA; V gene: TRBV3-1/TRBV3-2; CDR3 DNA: TGTGCCAGCAGCCACGTCAGGGTGGGGACAGAAGCTTTCTTT; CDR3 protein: CASSHVRVGTEAFF
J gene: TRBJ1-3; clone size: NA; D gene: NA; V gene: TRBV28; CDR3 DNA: TGTGCCAGCAGTCGGGGGGGAGAGGGTGGAAACACCATATATTTT; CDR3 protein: CASSRGGEGGNTIYF
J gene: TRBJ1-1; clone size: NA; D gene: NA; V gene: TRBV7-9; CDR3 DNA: TGTGCCAGCAGCTACAGGGTTAACACTGAAGCTTTCTTT; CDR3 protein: CASSYRVNTEAFF
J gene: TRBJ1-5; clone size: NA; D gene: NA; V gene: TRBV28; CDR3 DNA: TGTGCCAGCAGTTTTCGGCGACAGGGCAATCAGCCCCAGCATTTT; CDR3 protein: CASSFRRQGNQPQHF
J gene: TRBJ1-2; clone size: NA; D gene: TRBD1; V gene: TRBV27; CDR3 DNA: TGTGCCAGCAGTGCGACAGGGGGTCAGTCTAACTATGGCTACACCTTC; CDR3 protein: CASSATGGQSNYGYTF
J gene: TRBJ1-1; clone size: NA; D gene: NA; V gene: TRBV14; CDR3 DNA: TGTGCCAGCAGCCCCTGGACGAACACTGAAGCTTTCTTT; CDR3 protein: CASSPWTNTEAFF
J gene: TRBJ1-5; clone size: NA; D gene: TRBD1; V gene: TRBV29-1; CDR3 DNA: TGCAGCGTGCGACAGGGGAATGATCAGCCCCAGCATTTT; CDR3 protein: CSVRQGNDQPQHF
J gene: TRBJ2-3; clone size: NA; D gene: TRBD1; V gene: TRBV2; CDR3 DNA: TGTGCCAGCAGGGAGGGACAGGGGGCTCTGACTAGCACAGATACGCAGTATTTT; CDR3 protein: CASREGQGALTSTDTQYF
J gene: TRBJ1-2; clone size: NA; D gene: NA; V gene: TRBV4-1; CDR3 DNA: TGCGCCAGCAGCCAAGACGCGAGGTACTATGGCTACACCTTC; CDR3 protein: CASSQDARYYGYTF
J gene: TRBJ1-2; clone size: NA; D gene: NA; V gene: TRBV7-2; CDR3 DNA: TGTGCCAGCAGCCACCTCGTCGGGTTGACTTGGAGCTACACCTTC; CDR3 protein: CASSHLVGLTWSYTF
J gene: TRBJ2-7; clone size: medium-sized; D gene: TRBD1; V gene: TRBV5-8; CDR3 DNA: TGTGCCAGCAGCTTGGCCAGTCAGGGGGCCTCCTCTTACGAGCAGTACTTC; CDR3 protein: CASSLASQGASSYEQYF
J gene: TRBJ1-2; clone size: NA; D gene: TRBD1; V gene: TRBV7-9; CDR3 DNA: TGTGCCAGCAGCTCCGGGACAGGGCGGGATGGCTACACCTTC; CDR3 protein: CASSSGTGRDGYTF
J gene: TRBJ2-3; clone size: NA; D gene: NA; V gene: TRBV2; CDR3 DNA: TGTGCCAGCAGCGCCCAAGGTCAGGGTGGAGATACGCAGTATTTT; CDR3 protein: CASSAQGQGGDTQYF
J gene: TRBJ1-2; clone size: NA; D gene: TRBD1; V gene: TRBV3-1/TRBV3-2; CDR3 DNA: TGTGCCAGCACCCAACACAGGGGGCCCAACTATGGCTACACCTTC; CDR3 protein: CASTQHRGPNYGYTF
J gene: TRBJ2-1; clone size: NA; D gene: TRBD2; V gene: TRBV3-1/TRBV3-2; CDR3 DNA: TGTGCCAGCAGTAGACTAGCGGGGTCCTACAATGAGCAGTTCTTC; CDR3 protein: CASSRLAGSYNEQFF
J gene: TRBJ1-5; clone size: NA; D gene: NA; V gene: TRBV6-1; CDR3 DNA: TGTGCCAGCAGTGACAGGGGTGAAGTGCCCCAGCATTTT; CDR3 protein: CASSDRGEVPQHF
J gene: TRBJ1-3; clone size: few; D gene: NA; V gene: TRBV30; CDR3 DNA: TGTGCCTGGAGTGGCCCCGGGGCCATATATTTT; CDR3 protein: CAWSGPGAIYF
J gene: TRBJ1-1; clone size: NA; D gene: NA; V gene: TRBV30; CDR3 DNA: TGTGCCTGGAGTTGGCGGGGCTTTGGGACTGAAGCTTTCTTT; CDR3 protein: CAWSWRGFGTEAFF
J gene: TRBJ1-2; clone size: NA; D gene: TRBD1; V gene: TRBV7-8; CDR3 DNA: TGTGCCAGCAGCTTAGCCCGGGACAGAAACTATGGCTACACCTTC; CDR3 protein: CASSLARDRNYGYTF